This T cell receptor (beta chain) was recorded in a study of blood T cell repertoires in COVID-19. Study-level information: PBMCs, B-cell-depleted T cells, or T cells were the source of the cDNA or gDNA that made up the material.

The assay was immunoSEQ multiplex PCR, and TCRdb's table has in-frame clones only and misses some. The sample consists of about 380,000 clones, about 85% of them appearing once. Looked up from germline, CDR1 is MNHEY and CDR2 is SVGAGI. After removal of 5 bases from V and 3 bases from J, the junction contained 4 bases not matched to a gene. The CDR3 covers 15 residues. The source of this sequence is a woman aged 18-30 years with acute or convalescent COVID-19. The V and J genes are TRBV6-5 and TRBJ1-2; 12 bases align to TRBD1. What was sequenced was peripheral blood. The CDR3: CASSLGTGGDYGYTF. The CDR3, as DNA: TGTGCCAGCAGTCTTGGGACAGGGGGCGACTATGGCTACACCTTC.